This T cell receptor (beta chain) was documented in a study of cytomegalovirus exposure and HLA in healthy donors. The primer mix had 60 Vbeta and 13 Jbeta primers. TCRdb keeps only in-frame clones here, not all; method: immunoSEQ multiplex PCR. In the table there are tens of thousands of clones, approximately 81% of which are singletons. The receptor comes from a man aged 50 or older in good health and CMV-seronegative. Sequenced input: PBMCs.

The CDR3 DNA is TGTGCCAGCAGTTTGAAGAGCGGGGGGGGGAGGGAGACCCAGTACTTC. Amino acids: CASSLKSGGGRETQYF. The gene calls are TRBV2 and TRBJ2-5; 10 bases fit TRBD2. V shed 5 bases, J shed 5 bases, and the junction held 11 bases outside the gene matches. Germline loops: CDR1 SNHLY, CDR2 FYNNEI. This CDR3 is 16 amino acids long.